The present T cell receptor (beta chain) was sequenced within a study of control samples from healthy donors and cancer patients. Trimming left V 3 bases short and J 3 bases short, with 10 bases between. This CDR3 has 13 residues. CDR1 is SGHKS and CDR2 is YYEKEE in the germline V gene (reference sequence). The assay was immunoSEQ multiplex PCR, and TCRdb's table has in-frame clones only and misses some. There are about 120,000 clones in the sample; roughly 88% occur only once, and approximately 3.2% lies in the top ten. The chain recombines TRBV5-5 with TRBJ2-7, with D possibly being TRBD1 (5 bases). Sequencing was done on a sample of blood. This TCR was recovered from a man between 40 and 49 years old in good health. The CDR3 nucleotides read TGTGCCAGCAGCTCATCGACAGACTACGAGCAGTACTTC. Translating it yields CASSSSTDYEQYF.